This T cell receptor (beta chain) was retrieved from a study of cytomegalovirus exposure and HLA in healthy donors. The overall study: The 120 validation repertoires, a later analysis reported, used the same platform as the approximately 730 repertoires from the first cohort.

It was the roughly 110-subject validation cohort, separate from the roughly 700-subject first cohort, to which the donors belonged. Profiling relied on immunoSEQ multiplex PCR, and the TCRdb table lists in-frame clones only, not all of them. The sample includes 110,000 to 150,000 clones, less than 95% of them seen just once. The TCR was taken from a man aged 18 to 29 in good health and CMV-seropositive. Material: PBMCs.

The CDR3, as DNA: TGTGCCAGCAGCTCCGCCTGGCAGGTCACCGGGGAGCTGTTTTTT. It specifies CASSSAWQVTGELFF. V and J are TRBV7-2 and TRBJ2-2; the D is unclear. Germline values: CDR1 SGHTA, CDR2 FQGNSA. Trimming stripped 4 bases from V and 4 bases from J, with 13 bases between. The CDR3 is 15 amino acids.